The 2 T cell receptor beta chains listed next were all sequenced from one sample in a study of blood T cell repertoires in COVID-19. Using immunoSEQ multiplex PCR, the repertoire was profiled, and TCRdb retains in-frame clones only, with some absent. The table shows over 90,000 clones, with roughly 82% occurring only once. Sequenced sample: peripheral blood. The receptors originated from a man in his forties or fifties with active or convalescent COVID-19.

The rearrangement uses TRBV21-1 and TRBJ2-5; the table gives TRBD1 as D, unverified against the DNA. TRBV21-1 has pseudogene status. The CDR3 length is 14 residues. The CDR3 bases are TGTGCCAGCAGCAGATCTAGGGGGCAAGAGACCCAGTACTTC. Amino acid sequence: CASSRSRGQETQYF.

The chain has TRBV11-2 and TRBJ2-1; D call uncertain. V dropped 1 base and J dropped 6 bases, with 10 bases sitting between them. The CDR3 contains 14 residues. Germline V gene sequence: CDR1 SGHAT, CDR2 FQNNGV. In nucleotides, the CDR3 is TGTGCCAGCAGCTTAGTCTTCGGTGGCAATGAGCAGTTCTTC. Its translation: CASSLVFGGNEQFF.